The rows below give T cell receptor beta chains drawn from one sample of a study of CD8+CD57+ T cells in acquired aplastic anemia. Each CDR3 protein is one row after TCRdb ran MiXCR on the reads. The sample lists about 190,000 distinct CDR3 sequences, 64% occurring once. The sample consisted of sorted CD4+, CD8+, or CD8+CD57+ T cells (not recorded which) from PBMCs. The source is a human donor with severe aplastic anemia or a healthy control (not recorded which). Each CDR3 is given with its conserved first and last residue. D genes are given only for firm matches. The size of a clone is reported for some rows only, either as once, few or many, or as a class for expanded clones.

D | size | J | V | CDR3 | DNA
NA | NA | TRBJ2-7 | TRBV7-9 | CASSRRDDGYEQYF | TGTGCCAGCAGCCGCCGGGACGACGGCTACGAGCAGTACTTC
NA | NA | TRBJ2-7 | TRBV10-3 | CASRRGGTECEQYF | TGTGCCAGCAGAAGGGGCGGGACAGAGTGCGAGCAGTACTTC
TRBD1 | NA | TRBJ1-3 | TRBV7-2 | CASSPVTGNSGNTIYF | TGTGCCAGCAGCCCTGTGACAGGGAACTCTGGAAACACCATATATTTT
NA | NA | TRBJ1-1 | TRBV12-5 | CASGGEAFF | TGTGCTAGTGGAGGTGAAGCTTTCTTT
NA | NA | TRBJ1-1 | TRBV7-9 | CASSPSHNTEAFF | TGTGCCAGCAGTCCAAGTCATAACACTGAAGCTTTCTTT
NA | many | TRBJ1-5 | TRBV6-5 | CASSYGGNQPQHF | TGTGCCAGTAGTTACGGCGGTAATCAGCCCCAGCATTTT
NA | NA | TRBJ1-6 | TRBV2 | CASSRGRGGNSPLHF | TGTGCCAGCAGTAGGGGCAGGGGTGGGAATTCACCCCTCCACTTT
NA | few | TRBJ1-2 | TRBV7-9 | CASSQQAGTSDYGYTF | TGTGCCAGCAGCCAACAAGCGGGAACTTCTGACTATGGCTACACCTTC
NA | NA | TRBJ2-1 | TRBV7-9 | CASSWDLNEQLF | TGTGCCAGCAGCTGGGACTTAAATGAGCAGCTCTTC
TRBD1 | NA | TRBJ2-7 | TRBV7-8 | CASSGWTGAVEEQYF | TGTGCCAGCAGCGGGTGGACAGGGGCGGTTGAAGAGCAGTACTTC
NA | NA | TRBJ2-1 | TRBV7-2 | CASSPGGGAVLDEQFF | TGTGCCAGCAGCCCAGGGGGGGGGGCGGTTTTGGATGAGCAGTTCTTC
NA | NA | TRBJ2-7 | TRBV7-9 | CASSWEREGEQYF | TGTGCCAGCAGCTGGGAGAGGGAAGGCGAGCAGTACTTC
NA | NA | TRBJ2-7 | TRBV20-1 | CSVRTPSEQYF | TGCAGTGTTAGAACCCCTAGCGAGCAGTACTTC
TRBD1 | NA | TRBJ1-2 | TRBV24-1 | CATKRTGGGTYTF | TGTGCCACCAAAAGGACAGGAGGGGGGACGTACACCTTC
TRBD1 | NA | TRBJ1-1 | TRBV10-3 | CAISEIRTGLATSGRLDTEAFF | TGTGCCATCAGTGAGATCCGGACAGGGTTAGCCACGTCGGGGAGGCTCGACACTGAAGCTTTCTTT
NA | many | TRBJ2-1 | TRBV11-2 | CASSPDGNEQFF | TGTGCCAGCAGCCCGGACGGGAATGAGCAGTTCTTC
NA | NA | TRBJ2-6 | TRBV11-3 | CANSLRGANVLTF | TGTGCCAACAGCTTACGTGGGGCCAACGTCCTGACTTTC
TRBD1 | NA | TRBJ2-7 | TRBV19 | CASSIDRGWDEQYF | TGTGCCAGTAGTATCGACAGGGGTTGGGACGAGCAGTACTTC
NA | NA | TRBJ2-3 | TRBV10-3 | CAISEAGTADTQYF | TGTGCCATCAGTGAGGCGGGGACGGCAGATACGCAGTATTTT
NA | NA | TRBJ2-5 | TRBV5-1 | CASRHEETQYF | TGCGCCAGCAGACACGAAGAGACCCAGTACTTC
NA | many | TRBJ1-1 | TRBV4-3 | CASSQDQGSTEAFF | TGCGCCAGCAGCCAAGATCAGGGATCCACTGAAGCTTTCTTT
TRBD1 | NA | TRBJ1-4 | TRBV7-9 | CASRDRGQINEKLFF | TGTGCCAGCAGGGACAGGGGGCAGATTAATGAAAAACTGTTTTTT
NA | few | TRBJ2-4 | TRBV28 | CASRVNVAKNIQYF | TGTGCCAGCAGGGTCAATGTAGCCAAAAACATTCAGTACTTC
NA | few | TRBJ1-5 | TRBV5-5 | CASSLSGKRKPQHF | TGTGCCAGCAGCTTGTCTGGGAAGAGGAAGCCCCAGCATTTT
TRBD1 | NA | TRBJ2-7 | TRBV7-8 | CASSLTTGAFSYEQYF | TGTGCCAGCAGTCTAACGACAGGGGCCTTCTCCTACGAGCAGTACTTC
TRBD1 | NA | TRBJ1-2 | TRBV25-1 | CASSDRDRPNYGYTF | TGTGCCAGCAGTGACCGGGACAGACCTAACTATGGCTACACCTTC
TRBD1 | NA | TRBJ1-4 | TRBV7-9 | CASRNTTGCNEKLFF | TGTGCCAGCCGTAACACGACAGGGTGTAATGAAAAACTGTTTTTT
TRBD2 | few | TRBJ2-1 | TRBV29-1 | CSVERLAGTNEQFF | TGCAGCGTTGAAAGACTAGCGGGGACAAATGAGCAGTTCTTC
NA | few | TRBJ2-7 | TRBV11-3 | CASSLASSVYEQYF | TGTGCCAGCAGCTTAGCCTCTAGCGTTTACGAGCAGTACTTC
NA | many | TRBJ2-7 | TRBV12-3/TRBV12-4 | CASSLTTASAEQYF | TGTGCCAGCAGTTTAACCACAGCCTCTGCCGAGCAGTACTTC
NA | NA | TRBJ1-5 | TRBV12-3/TRBV12-4 | CASSQHSGNQPQHF | TGTGCCAGCAGTCAGCACTCCGGCAATCAGCCCCAGCATTTT
NA | NA | TRBJ2-2 | TRBV9 | CASSVVQRGWNTGELFF | TGTGCCAGCAGCGTAGTGCAGAGGGGGTGGAACACCGGGGAGCTGTTTTTT
NA | many | TRBJ1-1 | TRBV30 | CAWSYQGDTEAFF | TGTGCCTGGAGTTATCAGGGCGACACTGAAGCTTTCTTT
NA | few | TRBJ2-5 | TRBV11-2 | CASSLEPETQYF | TGTGCCAGCAGCTTGGAGCCAGAGACCCAGTACTTC
NA | NA | TRBJ1-5 | TRBV6-1 | CASRQGSNQPQHF | TGTGCCAGCAGGCAGGGTTCGAATCAGCCCCAGCATTTT
NA | NA | TRBJ1-2 | TRBV2 | CASSDEGNYGYTF | TGTGCCAGCAGTGACGAAGGGAACTATGGCTACACCTTC
NA | many | TRBJ2-7 | TRBV29-1 | CSVGGAYEQYF | TGCAGCGTTGGGGGTGCCTACGAGCAGTACTTC